These 18 T cell receptor beta chains came from one sample sequenced in a study of shared clonotypes between healthy human individuals. The protocol was immunoSEQ multiplex PCR, while the TCRdb copy is restricted to in-frame clones and leaves out a portion. The data contain about 340,000 clones, around four fifths of them singletons. What was sequenced was memory CD4+ T cells sorted from blood. Subset defined: CD45RA-negative fraction. All receptors derive from a man aged 25 to 45 in good health.

The chain combines TRBV7-7 with TRBJ2-5; D remains ambiguous. The germline CDR1 and CDR2 sequences are SSHAT and FNYEAQ (reference sequence). Deletions cut 5 bases from V and 5 bases from J, with 15 bases between. This CDR3 is 14 amino acids long. The CDR3 protein is CASSPSRVTETQYF. CDR3 bases: TGTGCCAGCAGCCCGTCTCGCGTGACGGAGACCCAGTACTTC.

This chain joins TRBV21-1 and TRBJ2-3; no check of the table's D call, TRBD2, against the DNA was made. TRBV21-1 counts as a pseudogene. CDR3 length: 16 residues. CDR3 sequence: CASSKGLAGVNDTQYF. The CDR3 nucleotides are TGTGCCAGCAGCAAAGGACTAGCGGGAGTAAACGATACGCAGTATTTT.

In its sample, this clone was seen a few times. The chain is built from TRBV5-4 and TRBJ2-2; D remains ambiguous. Looked up from germline, CDR1 is SGHNT and CDR2 is YYREEE (reference sequence). V was trimmed by 4 bases and J by 4 bases, leaving 14 bases between them. The CDR3 runs to 15 residues. The CDR3 coding sequence is TGTGCCAGCAGCCCCGTCCAAAGTCTCACCGGGGAGCTGTTTTTT. Its translation is CASSPVQSLTGELFF.

The chain joins TRBV5-4 to TRBJ2-1, with D perhaps matching TRBD2 (6 bases). This CDR3 comprises 15 residues. Germline CDR1 SGHNT, CDR2 YYREEE (reference sequence). Trimming took off 4 bases at V and 9 bases at J, with 20 bases between the two ends. CDR3 nucleotides: TGTGCCAGCAGCCAAGAGGTGGGGGGTCGGAGTGAGCAGTTCTTC. This translates into CASSQEVGGRSEQFF.

The rearrangement uses TRBV5-1 and TRBJ2-7; D gene ambiguous. This CDR3 has 14 amino acids. CDR1 and CDR2 (germline): SGHRS, YFSETQ. V was shortened by 1 base and J by 0 bases, with 8 bases between the two germline ends. CDR3 protein: CASSLLVSSYEQYF. The CDR3 nucleotides are TGCGCCAGCAGCTTGTTGGTCAGCTCCTACGAGCAGTACTTC.

The J gene is TRBJ2-1, the V gene TRBV7-2, with a tentative D call TRBD1 (6 bases). The germline CDR1 and CDR2 sequences are SGHTA and FQGNSA. The V gene lost 6 bases and the J gene lost 7 bases, with 19 bases spanning the gap. The CDR3 length is 15 residues. DNA of the CDR3: TGTGCCAGCAGTTCCAACTCTAGAAGGGGGAATGAGCAGTTCTTC. This codes for CASSSNSRRGNEQFF.

The V call is TRBV27, the J call TRBJ2-1; D possibly matches TRBD1 or TRBD2 (5 bases each). The CDR3 extends over 15 amino acids. The germline CDR1 and CDR2 sequences are MNHEY and SMNVEV (reference sequence). V was cut by 2 bases and J by 2 bases, with 10 bases left in between. The CDR3 bases are TGTGCCAGCAGTTTACCAGGGAGCACCTACAATGAGCAGTTCTTC. Its protein product is CASSLPGSTYNEQFF.

This clone was seen a few times. The chain recombines TRBV28 with TRBJ2-2, with 10 bases that match TRBD2. V lost 5 bases to trimming and J lost 5 bases; unmatched junction nucleotides: 23. Germline values: CDR1 MDHEN, CDR2 SYDVKM. The CDR3 has 21 amino acids. The DNA for the CDR3 is TGTGCCAGCAGTATCACGGGGACAGGAACCTTAGCGGGAGGATTTACCGGGGAGCTGTTTTTT. Its translation: CASSITGTGTLAGGFTGELFF.

The chain uses TRBV19 and TRBJ2-7; tentatively, D is TRBD2 (6 bases). This CDR3 is built from 15 residues. CDR1 is LNHDA, CDR2 SQIVND, per germline (reference sequence). Trimming removed 3 bases from V and 4 bases from J, with 16 bases in between. The DNA for the CDR3 is TGTGCCAGTAGTATGGGAGGAACGCGGGGATACGAGCAGTACTTC. This codes for CASSMGGTRGYEQYF.

The rearrangement uses TRBV5-1 and TRBJ2-1; D is uncertain. The V and J ends lost 0 bases and 5 bases respectively, with 15 bases between them. The CDR3 runs 16 residues. Germline V lookup: CDR1 SGHRS, CDR2 YFSETQ. Here the CDR3 reads CASSLGLRDYDNEQFF. CDR3 nucleotides: TGCGCCAGCAGCTTGGGCCTTAGGGATTACGACAATGAGCAGTTCTTC.

The chain has TRBV2 and TRBJ2-1; possible D gene TRBD2, 6 bases. The length of the CDR3 is 15 residues. The ends were cut back, 3 bases at V and 4 bases at J, with 13 bases in the middle. CDR1 and CDR2 (germline): SNHLY, FYNNEI. The CDR3 bases are TGTGCCAGCAGTGAGACGCGGGAAGGGTACAATGAGCAGTTCTTC. This translates into CASSETREGYNEQFF.

V is TRBV28 and J is TRBJ2-1, with 10 bases that match TRBD1. CDR1 is MDHEN, CDR2 SYDVKM, per germline. The length of the CDR3 is 14 residues. The trim removed 6 bases at V and 6 bases at J, leaving 5 bases unmatched. The CDR3 nucleotides read TGTGCCAGCAGCCGCCGGGACAGGGGCAATGAGCAGTTCTTC. Translating it yields CASSRRDRGNEQFF.

The chain is built from TRBV19 and TRBJ2-7; 9 bases match TRBD1. The germline gives CDR1 LNHDA, CDR2 SQIVND (reference sequence). There are 16 residues in the CDR3. V lost 3 bases and J lost 7; bases outside the gene matches: 13. CDR3 DNA sequence: TGTGCCAGTAGTATCGCGGTTTGGGACAGGGTTCTAGAGCAGTACTTC. It is translated as CASSIAVWDRVLEQYF.

V gene TRBV6-8 combines with J gene TRBJ2-1, with 11 bases matching TRBD2. V lost 8 bases and J lost 0; bases outside the gene matches: 9. CDR3 length equals 17 residues. Germline CDR1 reads MNHGY; CDR2 reads SAAAGT. CDR3 bases: TGTGCCAGCTCAGAGGGACTAGCGGTAAGCTCCTACAATGAGCAGTTCTTC. Protein sequence: CASSEGLAVSSYNEQFF.

This clone was seen just once. The chain carries TRBV9 and TRBJ1-2; D gene unclear. The germline gives CDR1 SGDLS, CDR2 YYNGEE. The CDR3 totals 14 residues. Deletions cut 4 bases from V and 4 bases from J, with 14 bases between. The CDR3 loop is CASSPFTASYGYTF. For the CDR3, the DNA is TGTGCCAGCAGCCCCTTCACGGCCTCCTATGGCTACACCTTC.

The CDR3 DNA is TGTGCCAGTAGTGCCGGCACTGTTCTATCAGGACAGGGTGTTCCCTACGAGCAGTACTTC. Translating gives CASSAGTVLSGQGVPYEQYF. The rearrangement links TRBV19 to TRBJ2-7, with 8 bases fitting TRBD1. Unmatched junction bases numbered 23, after V lost 5 bases and J lost 2 bases. Germline CDR1 and CDR2: LNHDA and SQIVND (reference sequence). There are 20 residues in the CDR3.

CDR3 amino acids: CASSPLNSQPGNTIYF. The CDR3 bases are TGTGCCAGCTCACCCTTGAACAGTCAACCCGGAAACACCATATATTTT. This chain connects TRBV18 to TRBJ1-3, with D unresolved. The germline V gene has CDR1 KGHSH and CDR2 LQKENI. The CDR3 spans 16 residues. With 3 bases removed from V and 4 bases from J, the gap between germline ends came to 16 bases.

This clone has only a few counts. V is TRBV7-6 and J is TRBJ2-1; weak D call: TRBD2 (6 bases). This CDR3 has 14 residues. V lost 2 bases and J lost 6, with 11 bases in between. The germline V gene has CDR1 SGHVS and CDR2 FNYEAQ. CDR3 DNA sequence: TGTGCCAGCAGCTTATCCCTAGCGTCCAATGAGCAGTTCTTC. This gives the protein CASSLSLASNEQFF.